This T cell receptor (beta chain) was identified during a study of OX40 agonist ivuxolimab in advanced cancers. CDR1 is MNHNY and CDR2 is SVGAGI in the germline V gene (reference sequence). The CDR3 runs 13 residues. The V segment lost 7 bases and the J segment 6 bases; nucleotides outside the gene matches: 5. TCRdb's copy holds only in-frame clones and misses some; the assay was immunoSEQ multiplex PCR. This sample has 50,000 to 65,000 clones, with 85% to 95% found just once. The input for sequencing was CD4+ or CD8+ T cells sorted from blood, taken in a trial of the OX40 agonist ivuxolimab. The rearrangement links TRBV6-6 to TRBJ2-3; 9 positions agree with TRBD2. The clonotype was recovered from an adult with an advanced solid tumor such as melanoma, head and neck, liver or kidney cancer. DNA for the CDR3: TGTGCCAGCACCATTAGCGGGAGCGATACGCAGTATTTT. It yields the protein CASTISGSDTQYF.